The source of this T cell receptor (beta chain) is a study of T cell responses to AZD1222 COVID-19 vaccine. Overall study: Second doses that came at about 4 or about 12 weeks were put together.

This clone has more than one count but fewer than ten. Antigen unknown. Regarding the study as a whole: Donors were largely white British and mainly female; clonal diversity was possibly underestimated. Regions left unmutated in variants are reportedly the target of nearly half of spike-specific TCRs. Spike-specific TCRs gained breadth and depth after people received two AZD1222 doses.

Data came from immunoSEQ multiplex PCR; TCRdb stores just in-frame clones and leaves some out. This sample has about 120,000 clones, with 92% found just once. This TCR was sampled from an adult in good health. The sequencing here drew on peripheral blood, taken on day 0 of AZD1222 vaccination.

DNA of the CDR3: TGTGCCAGCAGCTTATATACAGAGGGCGGCGAGCAGTACTTC. Translation: CASSLYTEGGEQYF. The rearrangement uses TRBV7-8 and TRBJ2-7, with a weak D call TRBD2 (5 bases). The CDR3 is made up of 14 amino acids. V was shortened by 2 bases and J by 6 bases, with 14 bases between the two germline ends. Per the germline V gene, CDR1 is SGHVS and CDR2 is FQNEAQ.